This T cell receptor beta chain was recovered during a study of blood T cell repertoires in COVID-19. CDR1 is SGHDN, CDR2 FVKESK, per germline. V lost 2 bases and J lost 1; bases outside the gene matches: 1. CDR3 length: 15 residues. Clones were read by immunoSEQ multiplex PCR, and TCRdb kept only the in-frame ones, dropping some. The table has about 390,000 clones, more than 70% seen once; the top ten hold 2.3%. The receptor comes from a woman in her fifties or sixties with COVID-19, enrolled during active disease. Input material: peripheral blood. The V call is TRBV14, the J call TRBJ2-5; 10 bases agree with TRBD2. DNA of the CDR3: TGTGCCAGCAGCCAACTAGCGGGGGCCCAAGAGACCCAGTACTTC. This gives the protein CASSQLAGAQETQYF.